These 6 T cell receptor beta chains originate from one sample sequenced in a study of a mutant IDH1 vaccine in newly diagnosed glioma. Their recognized antigens are unknown. The data were produced by immunoSEQ multiplex PCR, yet TCRdb's version contains in-frame clones alone and is incomplete. The sample has roughly 51,000 clones, about 81% seen once. Indicated time point: week 47, end of study. What each vaccine dose contained was 300 ug of mutant IDH1 20-mer peptide, accompanied by topical imiquimod. The source was PBMCs, collected from a glioma patient whose treatment included an IDH1 peptide vaccine. These receptors were taken from a woman in her 30s with glioma. Some clones in this sample may be carry-over from other donors' samples.

V usage is TRBV9 and J usage is TRBJ2-6, with D unclear. The V gene lost 1 base and the J gene lost 0 bases, with 5 bases spanning the gap. The CDR3 loop spans 15 amino acids. Germline V gene data show CDR1 as SGDLS and CDR2 as YYNGEE. The CDR3 region has the DNA TGTGCCAGCAGCGTAAGGGTCTCTGGGGCCAACGTCCTGACTTTC. This gives the protein CASSVRVSGANVLTF.

This chain connects TRBV14 to TRBJ1-6, with unresolved D. The CDR3 covers 18 residues. V was pared by 3 bases and J by 1 base, with 16 bases between. CDR1 SGHDN and CDR2 FVKESK come from the germline V gene. CDR3: CASSHLGEGGSYNSPLHF. In DNA form, the CDR3 reads TGTGCCAGCAGCCACCTGGGAGAGGGAGGATCCTATAATTCACCCCTCCACTTT.

V gene TRBV10-2 combines with J gene TRBJ2-7; 8 bases align to TRBD1. The germline CDR1 and CDR2 sequences are WSHSY and SAAADI. The CDR3 spans 15 residues. The ends lost 7 bases at V and 2 bases at J; junction bases unmatched: 10. The CDR3 loop reads CASTSGTGDTYEQYF. CDR3 in DNA: TGCGCCAGCACCTCCGGGACAGGTGATACCTACGAGCAGTACTTC.

The V gene is TRBV5-6, the J gene TRBJ2-6; tentatively, D is TRBD1 (5 bases). V gave up 3 bases and J gave up 0 bases, with 16 bases separating them. In germline, CDR1 is SGHDT, CDR2 YYEEEE. The CDR3 runs 18 residues. The CDR3 reads CASSWKRQLDSGANVLTF. The CDR3 region has the DNA TGTGCCAGCAGCTGGAAGCGACAGCTTGACTCTGGGGCCAACGTCCTGACTTTC.

Here the CDR3 reads CAITPAGADTQYF. DNA for the CDR3: TGTGCCATCACCCCCGCAGGAGCAGATACGCAGTATTTT. The rearrangement uses TRBV10-3 and TRBJ2-3; D unresolved. Germline V gives CDR1 ENHRY, CDR2 SYGVKD. Trimming removed 7 bases at V and 4 bases at J, with 12 bases between. There are 13 residues in the CDR3.

This clone was seen a few times. This chain joins TRBV11-2 and TRBJ2-1, with 7 bases fitting TRBD2. CDR3 length: 12 amino acids. The ends lost 4 bases at V and 12 bases at J; junction bases unmatched: 6. Germline V gene data show CDR1 as SGHAT and CDR2 as FQNNGV. The CDR3 region has the DNA TGTGCCAGCAGCTCCCCGGGACTACCGCAGTTCTTC. Translated: CASSSPGLPQFF.